These 19 T cell receptor beta chains share one sample of origin, sequenced in a study of spatial heterogeneity in lung cancer. TCRdb re-derived calls from the 5' RACE reads in MiXCR, one entry per CDR3 protein. Here the sample spans 6,900 or so distinct CDR3 sequences, 9.5% to 15% being singletons. Whole-study findings and limits: Within tumors, counts of expanded alpha and beta TCRs tracked tumor mutation counts.

Their antigens are not known. The time point: sample taken at primary tumor resection. The sequencing used lung tumor tissue, collected at surgery. Every receptor here comes from a male donor with early-stage non-small cell lung cancer.

This clonotype occurred many times. This chain links TRBV20-1 with TRBJ2-3; weak D call: TRBD2 (5 bases). CDR1 is DFQATT and CDR2 is SNEGSKA in the germline V gene (reference sequence). The CDR3 loop spans 15 amino acids. Deletions cut 0 bases from V and 6 bases from J, with 16 bases between. CDR3 nucleotides: TGCAGTGCTAGAGATAGGGCAACCAGAGGGGATACGCAGTATTTT. This encodes CSARDRATRGDTQYF.

This clonotype was counted ten times or more. The chain joins TRBV20-1 to TRBJ1-2; D remains ambiguous. From germline, CDR1 is DFQATT and CDR2 SNEGSKA (reference sequence). V was pared by 1 base and J by 0 bases, with 9 bases between. This CDR3 has 14 residues. The CDR3 DNA reads as TGCAGTGCTAGAGTAACAGCTACTAACTATGGCTACACCTTC. It encodes CSARVTATNYGYTF.

This clonotype was observed a few times. The chain combines TRBV12-5 with TRBJ2-5; D not resolved. Germline V gene lookup returns CDR1 LGHNT and CDR2 FRNRAP. Trimming took 6 bases from V and 4 from J, leaving 3 bases between them. The CDR3 is 10 amino acids. CDR3 bases: TGTGCTAGTGGCGGAGAGACCCAGTACTTC. It translates to CASGGETQYF.

V gene TRBV6-5 combines with J gene TRBJ1-6; D call uncertain. The CDR3 contains 17 residues. Germline CDR1 MNHEY, CDR2 SVGAGI. The ends were cut back, 0 bases at V and 0 bases at J, with 9 bases in the middle. The CDR3 region is CASSYSKGSSYNSPLHF. Written as DNA, the CDR3 is TGTGCCAGCAGTTACTCGAAGGGTAGCTCCTATAATTCACCCCTCCACTTT.

This clonotype has only a few counts. CDR3 residues: CASSQGWGKGTTDTQYF. The CDR3 DNA is TGTGCCAGCAGCCAAGGGTGGGGGAAGGGAACCACAGATACGCAGTATTTT. The V call is TRBV3-1, the J call TRBJ2-3, with D perhaps given as TRBD1 or TRBD2 (5 bases each). Trimming removed 1 base from V and 2 bases from J, with 16 bases in between. Germline CDR1 reads LGHDT; CDR2 reads YNNKEL (reference sequence). This CDR3 has 17 amino acids.

This clonotype is large in the sample. The chain recombines TRBV29-1 with TRBJ1-1; maybe TRBD1 (5 bases). V gave up 6 bases and J gave up 5 bases, with 19 bases separating them. In germline, CDR1 is SQVTM, CDR2 ANQGSEA. The CDR3 spans 14 residues. CDR3 region: CSVQGGGWRTEAFF. The CDR3 coding sequence is TGCAGCGTCCAAGGCGGGGGATGGAGGACTGAAGCTTTCTTT.

This clonotype is medium-sized (0.01 to 0.1%). This chain uses TRBV20-1 with TRBJ2-5, with a possible D match to TRBD1 (5 bases). This CDR3 has 14 residues. Per germline, CDR1 DFQATT and CDR2 SNEGSKA (reference sequence). V lost 0 bases and J 5 bases, leaving 13 bases between the germline ends. DNA for the CDR3: TGCAGTGCTAGAGATCCCATGGGGCGGGAGACCCAGTACTTC. Translating it yields CSARDPMGRETQYF.

The V call is TRBV20-1, the J call TRBJ1-5; D gene ambiguous. Germline V gene data show CDR1 as DFQATT and CDR2 as SNEGSKA (reference sequence). CDR3 length: 11 amino acids. V gave up 2 bases and J gave up 4 bases, with 3 bases separating them. CDR3 residues: CSARRNQPQHF. In DNA, the CDR3 is TGCAGTGCTAGAAGGAATCAGCCCCAGCATTTT.

The chain links TRBV6-5 to TRBJ2-3, with TRBD2 matching over 9 bases. CDR1 is MNHEY and CDR2 is SVGAGI in the germline V gene. The J segment lost 6 bases and the V segment lost 4 bases, leaving 5 bases of the junction unmatched. The CDR3 sequence is 14 residues long. Here the CDR3 DNA reads TGTGCCAGCAGTTTAGCGGGAGTAACCGATACGCAGTATTTT. Protein: CASSLAGVTDTQYF.

This clonotype was seen ten or more times. The J gene is TRBJ1-5, the V gene TRBV20-1; D uncertain. CDR1 is DFQATT and CDR2 is SNEGSKA in the germline V gene (reference sequence). V was shortened by 0 bases and J by 7 bases, with 13 bases between the two germline ends. CDR3 length: 14 residues. The CDR3 reads CSARDSRTQQPQHF. In DNA, the CDR3 is TGCAGTGCTAGAGATTCTAGAACACAACAGCCCCAGCATTTT.

This clonotype showed up many times. The rearrangement uses TRBV4-3 and TRBJ2-3, with D possibly matching TRBD2 (6 bases). The CDR3 totals 16 residues. CDR1 LGHNA and CDR2 YSLEER come from the germline V gene. The V and J ends lost 0 bases and 1 base respectively, with 11 bases between them. In nucleotides, the CDR3 is TGCGCCAGCAGCCAAGATTGGGCTAGCGGCACAGATACGCAGTATTTT. Translating it yields CASSQDWASGTDTQYF.

This clonotype was detected many times. The chain couples TRBV5-4 to TRBJ2-3, with a tentative D call TRBD1 (5 bases). The CDR3 has 14 residues. CDR1 SGHNT and CDR2 YYREEE come from the germline V gene (reference sequence). The ends were cut back, 3 bases at V and 5 bases at J, with 13 bases in the middle. CDR3 region: CASSSGHDGDTQYF. CDR3 nucleotide sequence: TGTGCCAGCAGCTCAGGACACGATGGAGATACGCAGTATTTT.

This clonotype was picked up many times. The J gene is TRBJ2-5, the V gene TRBV4-1; 10 positions match TRBD1. The CDR3 spans 16 residues. The V gene end was trimmed by 4 bases and the J gene end by 5 bases; junction bases not matched to a gene: 10. The germline V gene has CDR1 MGHRA and CDR2 YSYEKL. The CDR3 DNA follows: TGCGCCAGCAGCCTTTCGCGGACAGGGGGTTCGGAGACCCAGTACTTC. This translates into CASSLSRTGGSETQYF.

This clonotype occurred many times. V usage is TRBV20-1 and J usage is TRBJ2-7; D is possibly TRBD2 (6 bases). CDR1 is DFQATT, CDR2 SNEGSKA, per germline (reference sequence). V was trimmed by 0 bases and J by 2 bases, leaving 17 bases between them. The CDR3 has 16 residues. The CDR3: CSAREEAGLSPYEQYF. In DNA form, the CDR3 reads TGCAGTGCTAGAGAGGAGGCGGGATTGTCCCCCTACGAGCAGTACTTC.

The chain links TRBV28 to TRBJ1-1; D call uncertain. The CDR3 has 15 amino acids. Trimming stripped 6 bases from V and 0 bases from J, with 14 bases between. The V gene's germline CDR1 is MDHEN and CDR2 SYDVKM. CDR3: CASRVTGPLNTEAFF. CDR3 DNA sequence: TGTGCCAGCAGGGTGACGGGTCCCCTGAACACTGAAGCTTTCTTT.

This clonotype was recorded at least ten times. The chain employs TRBV28 and TRBJ1-2; perhaps TRBD1 as D (5 bases). Per the germline V gene, CDR1 is MDHEN and CDR2 is SYDVKM. V shed 5 bases and J shed 4 bases, with 20 bases lying between them. The CDR3 runs to 16 residues. CDR3 sequence (DNA): TGTGCCAGCAGTCTCCCGACAGTCCAGCAGGGCTATGGCTACACCTTC. The encoded protein is CASSLPTVQQGYGYTF.

The chain has TRBV5-5 and TRBJ2-3; a weak D match, TRBD1 (6 bases). The CDR3 contains 14 residues. V lost 2 bases and J lost 2, with 9 bases in between. Germline V lookup: CDR1 SGHKS, CDR2 YYEKEE (reference sequence). This chain's CDR3 is CASSFQGNTDTQYF. Here the CDR3 DNA reads TGTGCCAGCAGCTTTCAGGGGAACACAGATACGCAGTATTTT.

This clonotype has only one observation. The rearrangement joins TRBV11-2 to TRBJ2-3; 7 nucleotides agree with TRBD1. J was trimmed by 0 bases and V by 5 bases; bases with no gene match: 5. Germline assignment: CDR1 SGHAT and CDR2 FQNNGV. The CDR3 has 15 residues. The CDR3 DNA is TGTGCCAGCAGCAGGGGACAGTCTAGCACAGATACGCAGTATTTT. This sequence encodes CASSRGQSSTDTQYF.

This clonotype was seen repeatedly, ten times or more. This chain joins TRBV29-1 and TRBJ2-7; the D gene is possibly TRBD2 (5 bases). Looked up from germline, CDR1 is SQVTM and CDR2 is ANQGSEA. V lost 5 bases, J lost 3 bases, and 14 bases lay in between. The CDR3 is 13 residues long. CDR3 region: CSVTTGINYEQYF. CDR3 coding DNA: TGCAGCGTTACGACGGGGATTAACTACGAGCAGTACTTC.